This TCR beta chain originates from a study of identifying expanded T cells in peripheral blood. Trimming stripped 3 bases from V and 5 bases from J, with 7 bases between. The CDR3 is 12 residues long. Germline values: CDR1 MDHEN, CDR2 SYDVKM. The assay was immunoSEQ multiplex PCR, and TCRdb's table has in-frame clones only and misses some. The sample includes about 85,000 clones, more than 70% of them seen just once. The chain carries TRBV28 and TRBJ2-5; D is undetermined. Sequenced sample: blood. The sequence was obtained from a person aged 18-70 years in good health. The CDR3 bases are TGTGCCAGCAGTTTCCCCTACGAGACCCAGTACTTC. Its translation is CASSFPYETQYF.